The 19 T cell receptor beta chains in this list originate from one sample, sequenced in a study of T cells after yellow fever vaccination. TCRdb re-called the 5' RACE reads through MiXCR, storing one row per CDR3 protein. The data hold around 310,000 distinct CDR3 sequences, with around 3.6% observed a single time. The sample consisted of PBMCs, taken on the day of the yellow fever booster vaccination. All receptors come from a man between 18 and 29 years old who received the YFV17D yellow fever vaccine.

A few counts support this clonotype. The rearrangement joins TRBV20-1 to TRBJ2-3, with TRBD1 matching 9 bases. V dropped 3 bases and J dropped 1; count of bases not matched to a gene: 8. CDR1 DFQATT and CDR2 SNEGSKA come from the germline V gene (reference sequence). CDR3 length: 16 residues. CDR3 loop: CSASTGQGLGTDTQYF. The CDR3 coding sequence is TGCAGTGCTAGTACTGGACAGGGGCTCGGCACAGATACGCAGTATTTT.

This clonotype came up many times. This rearrangement joins TRBV18 to TRBJ2-1; D perhaps matches TRBD2 (6 bases). Trimming took 2 bases from V and 3 from J, leaving 11 bases between them. The V gene's germline CDR1 is KGHSH and CDR2 LQKENI. The CDR3 is made up of 15 amino acids. The CDR3 DNA is TGTGCCAGCTCACCAGCGGAGGGACTCTACAATGAGCAGTTCTTC. It specifies CASSPAEGLYNEQFF.

Many counts were recorded for this clonotype. The V call is TRBV7-9, the J call TRBJ1-1; 7 positions agree with TRBD1. The CDR3 is 15 residues long. CDR1 and CDR2 from the germline V gene are SEHNR and FQNEAQ (reference sequence). V trimming: 4 bases; J trimming: 0 bases; junction bases outside the gene matches: 5. CDR3 sequence (DNA): TGTGCCAGCAGCTACGACAGGGTTGTGAACACTGAAGCTTTCTTT. Translation: CASSYDRVVNTEAFF. The full variable domain, completed using reference TRBV7-9 and TRBJ1-1, is DTGVSQNPRHKITKRGQNVTFRCDPISEHNRLYWYRQTLGQGPEFLTYFQNEAQLEKSRLLSDRFSAERPKGSFSTLEIQRTEQGDSAMYLCASSYDRVVNTEAFFGQGTRLTVV.

This clonotype was recorded at least ten times. The rearrangement links TRBV12-3 or TRBV12-4 to TRBJ1-2, with 7 bases lining up with TRBD1. Losses at the gene ends were 6 bases for V and 5 bases for J; bases not matched to a gene: 3. The CDR3 totals 12 residues. The CDR3 sequence is CASSDRVYGYTF. Here the CDR3 DNA reads TGTGCCAGCAGCGACAGGGTATATGGCTACACCTTC.

The rearrangement uses TRBV7-8 and TRBJ2-1; 7 positions match TRBD1. The trim removed 4 bases at V and 9 bases at J, leaving 3 bases unmatched. CDR3 length: 12 residues. CDR1 is SGHVS, CDR2 FQNEAQ, per germline. The CDR3 DNA is TGTGCCAGCAGCTACGGGACAGTTGAGCAGTTCTTC. Translation gives CASSYGTVEQFF.

The table lists this clonotype with many counts. V gene TRBV12-3 or TRBV12-4 combines with J gene TRBJ1-1; D uncertain. V was cut by 8 bases and J by 0 bases, with 10 bases left in between. This CDR3 has 13 amino acids. CDR3 amino acids: CASGKRVNTEAFF. The CDR3 nucleotides read TGTGCCAGCGGGAAGAGGGTGAACACTGAAGCTTTCTTT.

This clonotype appeared a few times. The CDR3 nucleotides are TGTGCCAGCAGCCCCGGGACAGGGCGTCTCGGCTACACCTTC. Translated, it gives CASSPGTGRLGYTF. The genes are TRBV28 and TRBJ1-2, with 9 bases aligning to TRBD1. With 6 bases clipped from V and 8 bases from J, the junction kept 10 bases outside the gene matches. Per the germline V gene, CDR1 is MDHEN and CDR2 is SYDVKM. This CDR3 spans 14 amino acids.

This chain links TRBV13 with TRBJ2-7; weak D call: TRBD1 (6 bases). Germline loops: CDR1 PRHDT, CDR2 FYEKMQ (reference sequence). V lost 5 bases to trimming and J lost 1 base, with 15 bases between them. CDR3 size: 15 residues. In nucleotides, the CDR3 is TGTGCCAGCAGCGCGACCTCAACAGGGTCCTACGAGCAGTACTTC. Translated: CASSATSTGSYEQYF.

This clonotype was picked up many times. The rearrangement links TRBV5-1 to TRBJ1-1; no definite D call. The germline V gene encodes CDR1 SGHRS and CDR2 YFSETQ. V lost 2 bases to trimming and J lost 3 bases, with 11 bases between them. CDR3 length equals 14 residues. This CDR3 reads CASSLSPGDTEAFF. In nucleotides, the CDR3 is TGCGCCAGCAGCTTATCGCCCGGGGACACTGAAGCTTTCTTT.

This clonotype was detected ten times or more. The chain has TRBV28 and TRBJ2-3; 7 bases match TRBD1. This CDR3 contains 15 residues. Germline values: CDR1 MDHEN, CDR2 SYDVKM. Trimming cost V 7 bases and J 2 bases; bases outside gene matches: 9. This chain's CDR3 is CASKGFRGSTDTQYF. The CDR3 DNA reads TGTGCCAGCAAGGGGTTCAGGGGGTCCACAGATACGCAGTATTTT.

Only one count was recorded for this clonotype. The gene calls are TRBV9 and TRBJ2-5; D uncertain. The CDR3 has 14 residues. V lost 0 bases and J lost 5, with 11 bases in between. The V gene's germline CDR1 is SGDLS and CDR2 YYNGEE. The CDR3 loop is CASSVGIKRETQYF. The CDR3 DNA reads as TGTGCCAGCAGCGTAGGGATAAAAAGGGAGACCCAGTACTTC.

This clonotype has at least ten counts. This chain connects TRBV11-1 to TRBJ2-2; TRBD1 is a possible D gene (5 bases). This CDR3 spans 15 amino acids. Looked up from germline, CDR1 is SGHAT and CDR2 is FQDESV (reference sequence). V was clipped by 1 base and J by 6 bases, with 12 bases between them. As DNA, the CDR3 is TGTGCCAGCAGCTTAGGAAGCAGGGTCCCCGGGGAGCTGTTTTTT. Its protein is CASSLGSRVPGELFF.

There are a few counts of this clonotype. The chain uses TRBV6-2 or TRBV6-3 and TRBJ2-5; tentatively, D is TRBD1 or TRBD2 (5 bases each). The V gene's germline CDR1 is MNHEY and CDR2 SVGEGT. The V end was cut by 6 bases, the J end by 4 bases, with 18 bases between. The CDR3 contains 15 residues. The CDR3 nucleotides are TGTGCCAGCAGCACCGGGACCGCCTTTGGAGAGACCCAGTACTTC. Translating it yields CASSTGTAFGETQYF.

This clonotype came up many times. The rearrangement joins TRBV5-1 to TRBJ1-3, with no clear D. The CDR3 extends over 15 amino acids. Deletions cut 4 bases from V and 4 bases from J, with 15 bases between. Germline V gene lookup returns CDR1 SGHRS and CDR2 YFSETQ. The CDR3: CASSLVAGSGNTIYF. The CDR3 DNA reads TGCGCCAGCAGCCTTGTAGCGGGGTCCGGAAACACCATATATTTT.

This clonotype was observed at least ten times. The chain employs TRBV5-5 and TRBJ2-2; a weak D match, TRBD1 (6 bases). V gave up 0 bases and J gave up 1 base, with 7 bases separating them. From germline, CDR1 is SGHKS and CDR2 YYEKEE (reference sequence). The CDR3 runs to 15 residues. The CDR3 loop is CASSLVRGNTGELFF. CDR3 in DNA: TGTGCCAGCAGCTTGGTCAGGGGGAACACCGGGGAGCTGTTTTTT.

The sample holds a few counts of this clonotype. The chain uses TRBV13 and TRBJ1-1; D unclear. The CDR3 has 12 amino acids. V dropped 2 bases and J dropped 8 bases, with 9 bases sitting between them. Germline lookup yields CDR1 PRHDT and CDR2 FYEKMQ (reference sequence). The CDR3 DNA is TGTGCCAGCAGCTTATTAATCCCAGAAGCTTTCTTT. Its protein is CASSLLIPEAFF.

This clonotype came up many times. The chain recombines TRBV7-2 with TRBJ2-3; TRBD2 matches at 9 bases. CDR1 and CDR2 from the germline V gene are SGHTA and FQGNSA. CDR3 length equals 16 residues. The trim removed 2 bases at V and 7 bases at J, leaving 10 bases unmatched. CDR3 DNA: TGTGCCAGCAGCTTAATGCCGCGGGGGGGCCTCAATACGCAGTATTTT. Encoded protein: CASSLMPRGGLNTQYF.

This clonotype was seen a few times. The chain is built from TRBV7-2 and TRBJ2-3; D possibly matches TRBD1 or TRBD2 (5 bases each). V shed 1 base and J shed 5 bases, with 10 bases lying between them. CDR1 is SGHTA and CDR2 is FQGNSA in the germline V gene. The CDR3 has 14 residues. The CDR3 is CASSLDGAVDTQYF. The DNA of the CDR3 is TGTGCCAGCAGCTTAGACGGGGCGGTAGATACGCAGTATTTT.

This clonotype was observed at least ten times. The rearrangement joins TRBV7-6 to TRBJ2-6; TRBD1 is a possible D gene (6 bases). The V end lost 5 bases, the J end lost 0 bases, and 17 bases lay between the germline ends. The CDR3 loop spans 18 amino acids. Germline assignment: CDR1 SGHVS and CDR2 FNYEAQ. The CDR3 loop reads CASSSLGQRNSGANVLTF. CDR3 bases: TGTGCCAGCAGCAGCCTCGGACAGCGAAACTCTGGGGCCAACGTCCTGACTTTC.